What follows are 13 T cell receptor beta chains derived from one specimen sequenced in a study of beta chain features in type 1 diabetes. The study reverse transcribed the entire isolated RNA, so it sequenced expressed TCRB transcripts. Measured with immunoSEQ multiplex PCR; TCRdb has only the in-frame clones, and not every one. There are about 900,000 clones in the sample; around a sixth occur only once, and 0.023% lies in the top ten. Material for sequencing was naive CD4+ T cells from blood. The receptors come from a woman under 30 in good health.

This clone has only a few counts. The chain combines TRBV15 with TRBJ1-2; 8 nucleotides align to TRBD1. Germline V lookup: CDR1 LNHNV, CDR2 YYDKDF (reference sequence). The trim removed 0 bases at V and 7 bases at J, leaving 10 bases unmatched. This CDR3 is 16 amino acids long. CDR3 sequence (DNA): TGTGCCACCAGCAGAGACCTACGAGACAGGGGACCTGGCTACACCTTC. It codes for CATSRDLRDRGPGYTF. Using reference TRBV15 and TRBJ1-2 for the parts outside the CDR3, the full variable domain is DAMVIQNPRYQVTQFGKPVTLSCSQTLNHNVMYWYQQKSSQAPKLLFHYYDKDFNNEADTPDNFQSRRPNTSFCFLDIRSPGLGDTAMYLCATSRDLRDRGPGYTFGSGTRLTVV.

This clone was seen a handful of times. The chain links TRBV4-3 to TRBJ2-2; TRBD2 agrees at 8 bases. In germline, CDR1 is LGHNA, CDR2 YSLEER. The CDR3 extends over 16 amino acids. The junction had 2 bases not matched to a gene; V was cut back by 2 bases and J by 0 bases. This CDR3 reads CASSQLLAANTGELFF. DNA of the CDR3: TGCGCCAGCAGCCAACTACTAGCGGCGAACACCGGGGAGCTGTTTTTT.

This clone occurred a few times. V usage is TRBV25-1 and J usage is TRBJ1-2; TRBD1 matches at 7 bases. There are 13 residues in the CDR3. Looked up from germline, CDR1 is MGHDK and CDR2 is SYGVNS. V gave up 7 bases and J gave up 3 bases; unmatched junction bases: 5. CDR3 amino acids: CASTDRADYGYTF. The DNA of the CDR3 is TGTGCCAGCACCGACAGGGCCGACTATGGCTACACCTTC.

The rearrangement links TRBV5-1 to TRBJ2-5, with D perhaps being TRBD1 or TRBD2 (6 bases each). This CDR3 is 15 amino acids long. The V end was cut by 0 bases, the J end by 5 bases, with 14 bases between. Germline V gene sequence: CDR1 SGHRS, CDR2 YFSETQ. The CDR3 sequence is CASSLVGGHSETQYF. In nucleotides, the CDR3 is TGCGCCAGCAGCTTGGTAGGGGGGCATTCGGAGACCCAGTACTTC.

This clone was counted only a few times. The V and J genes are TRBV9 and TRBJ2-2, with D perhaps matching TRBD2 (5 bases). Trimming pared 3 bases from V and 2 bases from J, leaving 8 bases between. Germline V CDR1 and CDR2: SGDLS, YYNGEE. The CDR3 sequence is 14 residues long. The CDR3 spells CASSAEGNTGELFF. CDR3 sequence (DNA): TGTGCCAGCAGCGCCGAGGGAAACACCGGGGAGCTGTTTTTT.

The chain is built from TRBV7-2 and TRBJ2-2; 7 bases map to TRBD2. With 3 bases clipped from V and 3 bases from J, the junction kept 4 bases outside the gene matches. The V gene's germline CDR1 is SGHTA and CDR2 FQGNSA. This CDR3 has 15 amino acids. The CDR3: CASSLTSRYTGELFF. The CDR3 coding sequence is TGTGCCAGCAGCTTGACTAGCCGGTACACCGGGGAGCTGTTTTTT. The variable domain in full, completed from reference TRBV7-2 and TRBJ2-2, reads GAGVSQSPSNKVTEKGKDVELRCDPISGHTALYWYRQSLGQGLEFLIYFQGNSAPDKSGLPSDRFSAERTGGSVSTLTIQRTQQEDSAVYLCASSLTSRYTGELFFGEGSRLTVL.

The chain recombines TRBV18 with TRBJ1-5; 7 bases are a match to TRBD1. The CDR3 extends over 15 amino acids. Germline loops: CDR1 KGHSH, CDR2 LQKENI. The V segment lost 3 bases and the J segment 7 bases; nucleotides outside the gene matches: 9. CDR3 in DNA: TGTGCCAGCTCACCGGACAGGACCTTAGGGCAGCCCCAGCATTTT. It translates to CASSPDRTLGQPQHF. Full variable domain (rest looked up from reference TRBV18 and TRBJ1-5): NAGVMQNPRHLVRRRGQEARLRCSPMKGHSHVYWYRQLPEEGLKFMVYLQKENIIDESGMPKERFSAEFPKEGPSILRIQQVVRGDSAAYFCASSPDRTLGQPQHFGDGTRLSIL.

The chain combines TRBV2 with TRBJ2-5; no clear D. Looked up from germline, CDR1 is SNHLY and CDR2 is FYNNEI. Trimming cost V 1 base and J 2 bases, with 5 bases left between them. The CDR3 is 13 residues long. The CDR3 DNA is TGTGCCAGCAGTGAAGGCCAGCAAGAGACCCAGTACTTC. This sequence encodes CASSEGQQETQYF.

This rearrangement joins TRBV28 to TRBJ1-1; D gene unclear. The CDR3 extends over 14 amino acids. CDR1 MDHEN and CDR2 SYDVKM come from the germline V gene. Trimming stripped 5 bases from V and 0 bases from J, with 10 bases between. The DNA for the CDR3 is TGTGCCAGCAGTCATACCCCTTTGAACACTGAAGCTTTCTTT. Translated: CASSHTPLNTEAFF.

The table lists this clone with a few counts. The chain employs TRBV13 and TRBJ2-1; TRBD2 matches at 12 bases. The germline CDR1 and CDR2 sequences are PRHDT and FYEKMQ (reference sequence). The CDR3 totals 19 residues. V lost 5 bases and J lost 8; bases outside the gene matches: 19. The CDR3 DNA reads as TGTGCCAGCAGCCGCCGGTCAGCTAGCGGGAGGGCCCTATTATATGAGCAGTTCTTC. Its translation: CASSRRSASGRALLYEQFF. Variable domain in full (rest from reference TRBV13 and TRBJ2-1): AAGVIQSPRHLIKEKRETATLKCYPIPRHDTVYWYQQGPGQDPQFLISFYEKMQSDKGSIPDRFSAQQFSDYHSELNMSSLELGDSALYFCASSRRSASGRALLYEQFFGPGTRLTVL.

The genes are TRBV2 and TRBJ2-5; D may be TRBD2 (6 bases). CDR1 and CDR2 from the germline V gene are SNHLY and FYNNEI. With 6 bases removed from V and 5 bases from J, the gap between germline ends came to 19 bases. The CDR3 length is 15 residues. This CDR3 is CASSGRRDSRETQYF. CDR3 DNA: TGTGCCAGCAGCGGACGAAGGGACTCGCGGGAGACCCAGTACTTC.

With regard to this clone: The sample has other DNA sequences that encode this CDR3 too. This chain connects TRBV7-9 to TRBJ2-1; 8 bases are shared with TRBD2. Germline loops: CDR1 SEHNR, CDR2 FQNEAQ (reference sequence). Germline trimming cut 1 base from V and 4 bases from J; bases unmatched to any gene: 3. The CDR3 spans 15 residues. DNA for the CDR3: TGTGCCAGCAGCTTAGGGGCGGGGGGATACAATGAGCAGTTCTTC. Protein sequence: CASSLGAGGYNEQFF.

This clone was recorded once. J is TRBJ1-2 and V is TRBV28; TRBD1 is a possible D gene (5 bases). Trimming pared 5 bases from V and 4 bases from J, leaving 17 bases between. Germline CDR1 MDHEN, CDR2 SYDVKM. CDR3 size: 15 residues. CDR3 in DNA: TGTGCCAGCAGTCCATCCGACAGCATCATCTATGGCTACACCTTC. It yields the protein CASSPSDSIIYGYTF.